The 27 T cell receptor beta chains listed next were all sequenced from one sample in a study of blood T cell repertoires in COVID-19. Data came from immunoSEQ multiplex PCR; TCRdb stores just in-frame clones and leaves some out. The table has roughly 250,000 clones, around 85% seen once. Input material: PBMCs or T cells enriched from blood (not recorded which). These receptors were collected from a woman aged 25 to 39 who had recovered from COVID-19.

Many counts were recorded for this clone. The chain employs TRBV27 and TRBJ1-2, with D hard to call. The CDR3 spans 16 residues. V lost 7 bases and J lost 2, with 20 bases in between. Per the germline V gene, CDR1 is MNHEY and CDR2 is SMNVEV (reference sequence). The CDR3 region has the DNA TGTGCCAGCACGCCAACAGAAACACAGACCAACTATGGCTACACCTTC. Translation gives CASTPTETQTNYGYTF.

Only one count was recorded for this clone. One end of the junction does not line up with germline, which may come from a read error. Other DNA sequences within the sample encode an identical CDR3. The rearrangement links TRBV18 to TRBJ1-2, with D possibly matching TRBD1 (5 bases). This CDR3 region has 15 residues. The germline CDR1 and CDR2 sequences are KGHSH and LQKENI. The DNA of the CDR3 is TGTGCTAGCTCACCGGGGGAGGGGAGGAAGTACGGCTACACCTTC. Translation: CASSPGEGRKYGYTF. The full variable domain, completed using reference TRBV18 and TRBJ1-2, is NAGVMQNPRHLVRRRGQEARLRCSPMKGHSHVYWYRQLPEEGLKFMVYLQKENIIDESGMPKERFSAEFPKEGPSILRIQQVVRGDSAAYFCASSPGEGRKYGYTFGSGTRLTVV.

The chain combines TRBV2 with TRBJ2-3, with D tentatively TRBD2 (5 bases). The ends were cut back, 4 bases at V and 10 bases at J, with 15 bases in the middle. The CDR3 length is 13 residues. In germline, CDR1 is SNHLY, CDR2 FYNNEI. The CDR3 sequence is CASSVQRGSAQYF. In DNA form, the CDR3 reads TGTGCCAGCAGTGTGCAGCGAGGGTCGGCGCAGTATTTT.

J is TRBJ1-6 and V is TRBV6-1, with D unclear. Trimming stripped 1 base from V and 0 bases from J, with 7 bases between. This CDR3 comprises 16 residues. Germline CDR1 and CDR2: MNHNS and SASEGT. The DNA of the CDR3 is TGTGCCAGCAGTGAAGAAATGAGCTCCTATAATTCACCCCTCCACTTT. Amino acids: CASSEEMSSYNSPLHF.

The CDR3 nucleotides read TGTGCCAGCAGTTTCCGGGGGGGAGGGACAGATACGCAGTATTTT. Translated: CASSFRGGGTDTQYF. The chain carries TRBV27 and TRBJ2-3; 8 nucleotides match TRBD2. Germline CDR1 reads MNHEY; CDR2 reads SMNVEV (reference sequence). With V trimmed by 3 bases and J by 3 bases, 5 bases remained unmatched. The CDR3 loop spans 15 amino acids.

This clone was found once. The chain carries TRBV7-2 and TRBJ2-5; 9 nucleotides line up with TRBD1. Germline CDR1 reads SGHTA; CDR2 reads FQGNSA. Trimming took 0 bases from V and 7 from J; bases not matched to a gene: 21. This CDR3 is 20 amino acids long. This CDR3 reads CASSLAVTQGARFQVGTQYF. The CDR3 nucleotides are TGTGCCAGCAGCTTAGCCGTCACACAGGGGGCGAGATTCCAAGTCGGGACCCAGTACTTC.

The rearrangement joins TRBV27 to TRBJ1-6; D may be TRBD1 (5 bases). CDR3 length: 16 amino acids. Germline V CDR1 and CDR2: MNHEY, SMNVEV (reference sequence). V shed 3 bases and J shed 5 bases, with 14 bases lying between them. CDR3 amino acids: CASSLGGAFHNSPLHF. CDR3 in DNA: TGTGCCAGCAGTTTGGGAGGGGCCTTCCATAATTCACCCCTCCACTTT.

The chain links TRBV7-2 to TRBJ2-7, with D maybe TRBD2 (5 bases). Trimming pared 1 base from V and 2 bases from J, leaving 9 bases between. The CDR3 has 14 amino acids. Looked up from germline, CDR1 is SGHTA and CDR2 is FQGNSA. The DNA for the CDR3 is TGTGCCAGCAGCTTAGGGACTTTCCCCTACGAGCAGTACTTC. As protein: CASSLGTFPYEQYF.

The chain is built from TRBV7-6 and TRBJ2-1, with 8 bases lining up with TRBD2. Germline V gene sequence: CDR1 SGHVS, CDR2 FNYEAQ. V was clipped by 5 bases and J by 6 bases; unmatched bases: 9. The CDR3 consists of 15 residues. The CDR3 DNA reads TGTGCCAGCAGCCCAGGGACTAGGGCCTTCAATGAGCAGTTCTTC. This codes for CASSPGTRAFNEQFF.

This chain joins TRBV7-9 and TRBJ2-7; no firm D call. Per germline, CDR1 SEHNR and CDR2 FQNEAQ (reference sequence). Trimming took off 1 base at V and 1 base at J, with 5 bases between the two ends. CDR3 length equals 13 residues. CDR3 bases: TGTGCCAGCAGCTTAGGGGCATCCTACGAGCAGTACTTC. Protein product: CASSLGASYEQYF.

The rearrangement joins TRBV19 to TRBJ2-7; D possibly corresponds to TRBD2 (5 bases). The length of the CDR3 is 14 residues. Trimming shortened V by 1 base and J by 5 bases, and 12 bases separated the two germline ends. Germline CDR1 reads LNHDA; CDR2 reads SQIVND (reference sequence). The CDR3 spells CASSIARELDEQYF. CDR3 nucleotides: TGTGCCAGTAGTATAGCAAGGGAGCTGGACGAGCAGTACTTC.

The V call is TRBV7-3, the J call TRBJ1-2; a weak D match, TRBD1 (6 bases). V dropped 5 bases and J dropped 3 bases, with 22 bases sitting between them. The CDR3 runs to 17 residues. From germline, CDR1 is SGHTA and CDR2 FQGTGA. The CDR3 loop is CASSPGGPGRSDYGYTF. As DNA, the CDR3 is TGTGCCAGCAGCCCGGGGGGCCCAGGACGTTCTGACTATGGCTACACCTTC.

The rearrangement uses TRBV18 and TRBJ2-5, with D possibly TRBD2 on 5 matching bases. Trimming removed 0 bases from V and 3 bases from J, with 17 bases in between. The germline CDR1 and CDR2 sequences are KGHSH and LQKENI. The CDR3 is made up of 17 amino acids. The CDR3, as DNA: TGTGCCAGCTCACCACCTATTTCGGGTCGAGGGAAAGAGACCCAGTACTTC. This gives the protein CASSPPISGRGKETQYF.

This clone has a handful of counts. This chain joins TRBV6-5 and TRBJ2-7; a possible D gene is TRBD1 (6 bases). This CDR3 has 15 residues. CDR1 is MNHEY and CDR2 is SVGAGI in the germline V gene. Trimming cost V 9 bases and J 0 bases, with 18 bases left between them. CDR3 in amino acids: CASTINRASSYEQYF. DNA of the CDR3: TGTGCCAGTACGATTAACAGGGCCAGCTCCTACGAGCAGTACTTC.

This clone showed up just a few times. The chain links TRBV10-3 to TRBJ2-7; possibly TRBD2 for D (6 bases). There are 15 residues in the CDR3. V was cut by 3 bases and J by 0 bases, with 12 bases left in between. CDR1 ENHRY and CDR2 SYGVKD come from the germline V gene. CDR3 amino acids: CAISDIAEISYEQYF. The CDR3 nucleotides are TGTGCCATCAGTGATATAGCGGAAATCTCCTACGAGCAGTACTTC.

The genes are TRBV30 and TRBJ1-6; unclear D gene. The CDR3 consists of 14 residues. The V gene lost 4 bases and the J gene lost 1 base, with 8 bases spanning the gap. CDR1 and CDR2 (germline): GTSNPN, SVGIG (reference sequence). CDR3 nucleotides: TGTGCCTGGACCCCAGGATCCTATAATTCACCCCTCCACTTT. Protein sequence: CAWTPGSYNSPLHF.

The chain links TRBV9 to TRBJ2-2; TRBD2 agrees at 10 bases. The CDR3 runs to 18 residues. V gave up 0 bases and J gave up 2 bases; unmatched junction bases: 7. Per the germline V gene, CDR1 is SGDLS and CDR2 is YYNGEE. CDR3 residues: CASSVVASGRRNTGELFF. The CDR3 DNA reads as TGTGCCAGCAGCGTAGTAGCTAGCGGGAGACGTAACACCGGGGAGCTGTTTTTT.

The CDR3 is CASPDEGQQNRYEQYF. The CDR3 bases are TGTGCCAGCCCAGATGAGGGACAGCAGAACCGCTACGAGCAGTACTTC. This sequence joins TRBV18 and TRBJ2-7, with 7 bases that match TRBD1. The CDR3 is made up of 16 amino acids. Germline CDR1 KGHSH, CDR2 LQKENI. The junction had 16 bases not matched to a gene; V was cut back by 8 bases and J by 3 bases.

The chain couples TRBV27 to TRBJ1-5; D is undetermined. The CDR3 spans 12 residues. Germline CDR1 and CDR2: MNHEY and SMNVEV (reference sequence). V shed 3 bases and J shed 4 bases, with 4 bases lying between them. Written as DNA, the CDR3 is TGTGCCAGCAGTTTCCCTAATCAGCCCCAGCATTTT. As protein: CASSFPNQPQHF.

The rearrangement joins TRBV5-8 to TRBJ2-1; a possible D gene is TRBD1 (7 bases). Looked up from germline, CDR1 is SGHTS and CDR2 is YDEGEE. This CDR3 region has 14 residues. The germline V and J ends were trimmed by 0 bases and 7 bases, with 11 bases remaining between them. The CDR3 protein is CASSLDRGGNEQFF. Here the CDR3 DNA reads TGTGCCAGCAGCTTGGACAGGGGAGGTAATGAGCAGTTCTTC.

The rearrangement uses TRBV18 and TRBJ1-6; 7 bases match TRBD1. The V gene end was trimmed by 2 bases and the J gene end by 8 bases; junction bases not matched to a gene: 6. The CDR3 extends over 15 amino acids. From germline, CDR1 is KGHSH and CDR2 LQKENI. CDR3 DNA sequence: TGTGCCAGCTCACCAAGACAGGGTAATGATTCACCCCTCCACTTT. It codes for CASSPRQGNDSPLHF.

This chain links TRBV11-2 with TRBJ1-1; D is unclear. Per germline, CDR1 SGHAT and CDR2 FQNNGV. CDR3 length equals 13 residues. The V end was cut by 1 base, the J end by 9 bases, with 12 bases between. CDR3 sequence: CASSLVRGDQAFF. CDR3 nucleotides: TGTGCCAGCAGCTTAGTAAGAGGAGACCAAGCTTTCTTT.

The chain links TRBV19 to TRBJ2-1; D possibly corresponds to TRBD1 (6 bases). Trimming removed 2 bases from V and 2 bases from J, with 13 bases in between. This CDR3 is built from 16 residues. The V gene's germline CDR1 is LNHDA and CDR2 SQIVND (reference sequence). This CDR3 reads CASSIWGPTAYNEQFF. In DNA, the CDR3 is TGTGCCAGTAGTATATGGGGGCCCACGGCCTACAATGAGCAGTTCTTC.

CDR3 nucleotides: TGTGCCAGCTCACCCCCCCGTTCAGGGACAGGAGCCTACGAGCAGTACTTC. Amino acid sequence: CASSPPRSGTGAYEQYF. The chain joins TRBV18 to TRBJ2-7, with TRBD1 matching over 8 bases. The CDR3 totals 17 residues. V lost 3 bases and J lost 2; bases outside the gene matches: 12. CDR1 and CDR2 (germline): KGHSH, LQKENI.

The V call is TRBV19, the J call TRBJ1-1; 7 bases map to TRBD1. This CDR3 has 15 residues. The ends lost 0 bases at V and 3 bases at J; junction bases unmatched: 4. In germline, CDR1 is LNHDA, CDR2 SQIVND (reference sequence). As DNA, the CDR3 is TGTGCCAGTAGTATAGAGAGGGGGCCGCACACTGAAGCTTTCTTT. It translates to CASSIERGPHTEAFF. The variable domain in full, with the rest retrieved from reference TRBV19 and TRBJ1-1, is DGGITQSPKYLFRKEGQNVTLSCEQNLNHDAMYWYRQDPGQGLRLIYYSQIVNDFQKGDIAEGYSVSREKKESFPLTVTSAQKNPTAFYLCASSIERGPHTEAFFGQGTRLTVV.

The chain has TRBV28 and TRBJ1-5; D is ambiguous. The CDR3 has 14 amino acids. Germline CDR1 reads MDHEN; CDR2 reads SYDVKM. V was cut by 3 bases and J by 3 bases, with 9 bases left in between. As DNA, the CDR3 is TGTGCCAGCAGTTTGGGCAGGTACAATCAGCCCCAGCATTTT. Translating gives CASSLGRYNQPQHF. Variable domain in full (rest from reference TRBV28 and TRBJ1-5): DVKVTQSSRYLVKRTGEKVFLECVQDMDHENMFWYRQDPGLGLRLIYFSYDVKMKEKGDIPEGYSVSREKKERFSLILESASTNQTSMYLCASSLGRYNQPQHFGDGTRLSIL.

V and J are TRBV5-4 and TRBJ2-1, with 14 bases matching TRBD2. Germline loops: CDR1 SGHNT, CDR2 YYREEE (reference sequence). The V gene end was trimmed by 5 bases and the J gene end by 1 base; junction bases not matched to a gene: 11. This CDR3 has 19 amino acids. The CDR3 DNA is TGTGCCAGCAGACTTACGGGACTAGCGGGAGACCGGTCCTACAATGAGCAGTTCTTC. This encodes CASRLTGLAGDRSYNEQFF.